The present T cell receptor (beta chain) was sequenced within a study of memory CD4+ T cells and cytomegalovirus serostatus. Across the whole study: Healthy Belgian adult donors included about 10 CMV-positive and 24 CMV-negative people. Whole-study findings and limits: Median bootstrapped AUC for CMV status was approximately 0.95 originally, about 0.9 US-trained.

The sort gate was single viable CD3+CD4+CD8-CD45RO+ cells for memory CD4+ T cells. V was cut by 0 bases and J by 7 bases, with 11 bases left in between. CDR1 is SGHDT, CDR2 YYEEEE, per germline. The CDR3 is 14 residues long. In the study's own analysis: Out-of-frame sequences were removed, leaving roughly 2.1 million distinct TCRbeta sequences. The data were produced by immunoSEQ multiplex PCR, yet TCRdb's version contains in-frame clones alone and is incomplete. V and J calls and clone size follow that table, whereas D and trimming were derived from the DNA. The repertoire holds some 64,000 clones, with approximately 78% as singletons. As concerns this clone: No antigen is known for it.

The sequenced sample was memory CD4+ T cells from blood. This receptor was taken from an adult in good health and CMV-seronegative. The chain uses TRBV5-6 and TRBJ1-5; D call uncertain. The CDR3 DNA follows: TGTGCCAGCAGCTTGGCGGGATATGAGCAGCCCCAGCATTTT. Translated, it gives CASSLAGYEQPQHF. Full variable domain (outside the CDR3, taken from reference TRBV5-6 and TRBJ1-5): DAGVTQSPTHLIKTRGQQVTLRCSPKSGHDTVSWYQQALGQGPQFIFQYYEEEERQRGNFPDRFSGHQFPNYSSELNVNALLLGDSALYLCASSLAGYEQPQHFGDGTRLSIL.